These T cell receptor beta chains were read from a single sample in a study of blood T cell repertoires in COVID-19. The assay was immunoSEQ multiplex PCR, and TCRdb's table has in-frame clones only and misses some. The table records fewer than 80,000 clones, 75% to 95% of them present only once. The specimen sequenced was peripheral blood. These receptors were collected from a human donor in a cohort sampled during active COVID-19. CDR3s include the opening cysteine and the closing phenylalanine or tryptophan. Fields, in order: V gene, clone size, D gene, J gene, CDR3 DNA, CDR3 protein. The D gene is left open where the match is weak. For some rows the clone size is stated as once, few or many, or as a class when expanded; others skip it.

TRBV7-9,once,-,TRBJ1-1,TGTGCCAGCAGCTTAGGGGAGCGCCGGGCCGGGAGGGGGGCTTTCTTT,CASSLGERRAGRGAFF
TRBV10-3,-,-,TRBJ1-2,TGTGCCACATCAGAGGAGGGGCGAAGGGGCTACACCTTC,CATSEEGRRGYTF
TRBV29-1,-,-,TRBJ1-1,TGCAGCGGTGGGACAAGGGGAGGGACTGAAGCTTTCTTT,CSGGTRGGTEAFF
TRBV7-9,-,-,TRBJ2-7,TGTGCCAGCAGCTTAGGACGGGGGATCGAGCAGTACTTC,CASSLGRGIEQYF
TRBV3-1/TRBV3-2,once,TRBD2,TRBJ2-1,TGTGCCAGCAGCCAAGTACCGTCGGGACTAGCGGGCGTTTTGTTCTTC,CASSQVPSGLAGVLFF
TRBV29-1,-,-,TRBJ2-4,TGCAGCGTTGGGGTAGCTGCGAACATTCAGTACTTC,CSVGVAANIQYF
TRBV11-3,-,TRBD2,TRBJ2-7,TGTGCCAGCAGCTTAGGAGCCGTGGCGGGGGAGGACGAGCAGTACTTC,CASSLGAVAGEDEQYF
TRBV24-1,once,-,TRBJ1-4,TGTGCCACCAGTGACCCCGCAACTAATGAAAAACTGTTTTTT,CATSDPATNEKLFF
TRBV6-8,-,TRBD2,TRBJ2-3,TGTGCCAGCAGTTACTGGACTAGCGGGGTCCCTACAGATACGCAGTATTTT,CASSYWTSGVPTDTQYF
TRBV27,few,-,TRBJ1-3,TGTGCCAGCAGCAGTACGGCAGGCTCTGGAAACACCATATATTTT,CASSSTAGSGNTIYF
TRBV3-1/TRBV3-2,-,TRBD1,TRBJ2-7,TGTGCCAGCAGCTACACCGGGACAGGGTCCCACGAGCAGTACTTC,CASSYTGTGSHEQYF
TRBV18,-,-,TRBJ1-1,TGTGCCAGCTCGCGGGAGGGGCCCACTGAAGCTTTCTTT,CASSREGPTEAFF
TRBV7-2,-,-,TRBJ2-2,TGTGCCAGCAGCTCTCCTGGGGCCGCAAACACCGGGGAGCTGTTTTTT,CASSSPGAANTGELFF
TRBV10-3,-,TRBD1,TRBJ1-1,TGTGCCATCAGTGATTCCGGGACAGTCAGGGTTCGGCGTGAAGCTTTCTTT,CAISDSGTVRVRREAFF
TRBV5-1,-,-,TRBJ2-7,TGCGCCAGCAGCTTGGGGACAGACGAGCAGTACTTC,CASSLGTDEQYF
TRBV2,few,-,TRBJ1-5,TGTGCCAGCAGTGAAACAGCTAGCAATCAGCCCCAGCATTTT,CASSETASNQPQHF
TRBV7-8,-,TRBD2,TRBJ2-1,TGTGCCAGCAGCTTAAGGGCCCGGAGCGAGCGGGGATCTATAGGTGAGCAGTTCTTC,CASSLRARSERGSIGEQFF
TRBV19,-,TRBD2,TRBJ2-5,TGTGCCAGTAGTACGGGACTAGCGGGGGGGCAGGAGACCCAGTACTTC,CASSTGLAGGQETQYF
TRBV9,-,TRBD2,TRBJ2-3,TGTGCCAGCAGCCCCGCATTGACTAGCGGGGGTAAGGGTACGCAGTATTTT,CASSPALTSGGKGTQYF
TRBV5-1,-,TRBD2,TRBJ2-5,TGCGCCAGCAGCCCTCGACTAGCGGGGGAGACCCAGTACTTC,CASSPRLAGETQYF
TRBV19,-,-,TRBJ2-7,TGTGCCAGTAGCCGGTTAGGGGGCTACGAGCAGTACTTC,CASSRLGGYEQYF
TRBV10-3,-,TRBD2,TRBJ2-3,TGTGCCACCGGAATTAAAATAATTAGCGGGAGAAGCACAGATACGCAGTATTTT,CATGIKIISGRSTDTQYF
TRBV28,-,-,TRBJ2-2,TGTGCCAGCAGTTCCGTCTGGCGACTGCTGAACACCGGGGAGCTGTTTTTT,CASSSVWRLLNTGELFF
TRBV4-3,once,-,TRBJ1-1,TGCGCCAGCAGCCAAGAGAGTGGCAGGGGTGGTGTGACTGAAGCTTTCTTT,CASSQESGRGGVTEAFF
TRBV4-1,few,-,TRBJ2-1,TGCGCCAGCAGCCAAGGAACTTTCGATGAGCAGTTCTTC,CASSQGTFDEQFF
TRBV6-5,-,TRBD1,TRBJ1-1,TGTGCCAGCAGCCCAATCGACAGGGGCACTGAAGCTTTCTTT,CASSPIDRGTEAFF
TRBV5-4,-,TRBD1,TRBJ2-4,TGTGCCAGCAGCTTGGGGGGACAGGGGGCTAAAAACATTCAGTACTTC,CASSLGGQGAKNIQYF
TRBV3-1/TRBV3-2,once,-,TRBJ2-5,TGTGCCAGCAGCCAAGGCGGGGCCCGGGAGACCCAGTACTTC,CASSQGGARETQYF
TRBV18,-,TRBD2,TRBJ2-7,TGTGCCAGCTCACTATCACGCGGGAGGGAGTACGAGCAGTACTTC,CASSLSRGREYEQYF
TRBV27,once,-,TRBJ2-7,TGTGCCAGCAGACTACAGGCCGGGGGATCCTACGAGCAGTACTTC,CASRLQAGGSYEQYF
TRBV11-3,-,TRBD2,TRBJ2-1,TGTGCCAGCAGCTTAGGGCTAGCGGGGGGGTTTTCGGACAATGAGCAGTTCTTC,CASSLGLAGGFSDNEQFF
TRBV7-2,-,-,TRBJ2-1,TGTGCCAGCAGCGATGGACAGCGTTACAATGAGCAGTTCTTC,CASSDGQRYNEQFF
TRBV6-4,-,-,TRBJ2-3,TGTGCCAGCAGTGACTCGTTCTTTCGGGGGGCCACAGATACGCAGTATTTT,CASSDSFFRGATDTQYF
TRBV6-6,-,-,TRBJ2-3,TGTGCCAGCACCGACTCCGGTGGTGGAGATACGCAGTATTTT,CASTDSGGGDTQYF
TRBV29-1,-,TRBD1,TRBJ1-1,TGCAGCGTGGCGACAGGGATGAGCACTGAAGCTTTCTTT,CSVATGMSTEAFF
TRBV3-1/TRBV3-2,-,TRBD2,TRBJ2-3,TGTGCCAGCAGCCAAGAGCGTCTAGCGGTTGGCACAGATACGCAGTATTTT,CASSQERLAVGTDTQYF
TRBV7-2,-,-,TRBJ2-5,TGTGCCAGCAGCTTATCGGGGGTAGAGACCCAGTACTTC,CASSLSGVETQYF
TRBV18,once,TRBD1,TRBJ1-6,TGTGCCAGCTCACCAAGTACAGGGGAAAATTCACCCCTCCACTTT,CASSPSTGENSPLHF
TRBV7-9,once,-,TRBJ2-2,TGTGCCAGCAGCTTAGTCGGGTCCAGGGTAACCGGGGAGCTGTTTTTT,CASSLVGSRVTGELFF
TRBV6-4,-,TRBD1,TRBJ1-2,TGTGCCAGCAGTGTACAGGGACAGGGGTCGGCCTATGGCTACACCTTC,CASSVQGQGSAYGYTF
TRBV2,-,-,TRBJ2-7,TGTGCCAGCAGTCCAGTTAGCGGCGAGCGGGACGAGCAGTACTTC,CASSPVSGERDEQYF
TRBV29-1,-,-,TRBJ1-2,TGCAGCGTTGATTCCCGTAGCGACAGGTCCCGCGAAGCTAACTATGGCTACACCTTC,CSVDSRSDRSREANYGYTF
TRBV6-5,-,-,TRBJ1-2,TGTGCCAGCAGCCTACAACCCACGGGGGGCTATGGCTACACCTTC,CASSLQPTGGYGYTF
TRBV7-8,-,-,TRBJ1-1,TGTGCCAGCAGCCCGTACAGGGTAGACACTGAAGCTTTCTTT,CASSPYRVDTEAFF
TRBV21-1,-,-,TRBJ2-5,TGTGCCAGCAGCAAACGCTACAGGGACGGGGAAGAGACCCAGTACTTC,CASSKRYRDGEETQYF
TRBV6-6,once,TRBD1,TRBJ1-6,TGTGCCAGCAGTTTGGGGACAGATCGTTCACCCCTCCACTTT,CASSLGTDRSPLHF
TRBV30,-,TRBD1,TRBJ1-5,TGTGCCTGGAGTCGACAGGGGGCTGTTACGGATCAGCCCCAGCATTTT,CAWSRQGAVTDQPQHF
TRBV7-9,-,-,TRBJ2-2,TGTGCCAGCAGCTCCCGATTGAGGGAGAACACCGGGGAGCTGTTTTTT,CASSSRLRENTGELFF
TRBV5-4,few,TRBD1,TRBJ2-5,TGTGCCAGCAGCATGGACAGGGACGAGACCCAGTACTTC,CASSMDRDETQYF
TRBV5-1,-,TRBD2,TRBJ2-5,TGCGCCAGCAGCTTGAACAGCGGGGTTCGGGAGACCCAGTACTTC,CASSLNSGVRETQYF
TRBV6-4,-,-,TRBJ1-2,TGTGCCAGCAGTGAAAACGGGAACTATGGCTACACCTTC,CASSENGNYGYTF
TRBV5-4,once,-,TRBJ2-2,TGTGCCAGCAGCACACCCTTGACAGGAAACACCGGGGAGCTGTTTTTT,CASSTPLTGNTGELFF
TRBV11-3,-,-,TRBJ1-3,TGTGCCAGCAGCTTAGGAGACTCTGGAAACACCATATATTTT,CASSLGDSGNTIYF